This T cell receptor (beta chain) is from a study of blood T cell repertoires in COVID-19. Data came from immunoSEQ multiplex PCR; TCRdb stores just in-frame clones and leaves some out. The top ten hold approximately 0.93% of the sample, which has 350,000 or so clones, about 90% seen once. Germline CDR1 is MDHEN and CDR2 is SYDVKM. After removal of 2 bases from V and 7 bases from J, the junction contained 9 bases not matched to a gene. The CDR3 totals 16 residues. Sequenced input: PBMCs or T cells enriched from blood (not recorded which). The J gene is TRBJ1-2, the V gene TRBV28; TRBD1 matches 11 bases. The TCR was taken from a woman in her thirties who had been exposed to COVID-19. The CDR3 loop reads CASSLRPGQGEGGYTF. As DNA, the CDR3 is TGTGCCAGCAGTTTACGCCCGGGACAGGGGGAAGGTGGCTACACCTTC.